These 3 T cell receptor beta chains share one sample of origin, sequenced in a study of CD8 T cells in Susac syndrome. RNA amounts of about 0.5 to 1 ug underwent reverse transcription with random hexamers. TCRdb redid the calling of the immunoSEQ multiplex PCR reads with MiXCR, one entry per CDR3 protein. The table has around 130,000 distinct CDR3 sequences, just under 95% seen once. Input material: CD8+ T cells from PBMCs. The receptor source for this set is a human donor with Susac syndrome.

The chain employs TRBV19 and TRBJ2-2; D assignment may be TRBD1 or TRBD2 (6 bases each). Per the germline V gene, CDR1 is LNHDA and CDR2 is SQIVND (reference sequence). Between the trimmed V and J ends, which lost 9 bases and 3 bases, there was a span of 38 bases. This CDR3 has 22 residues. The DNA of the CDR3 is TGTGCCAGAGGCAGGGGACTTCGGGCCCTAACAAACCCCGAAGTGGACACCGGGGAGCTGTTTTTT. Residues: CARGRGLRALTNPEVDTGELFF.

V gene TRBV12-3 or TRBV12-4 combines with J gene TRBJ2-7; D is uncertain. The CDR3 is 13 residues long. V was cut by 0 bases and J by 3 bases, with 6 bases left in between. The CDR3 DNA sequence: TGTGCCAGCAGTTTAGCCCTGAACTACGAGCAGTACTTC. Translated: CASSLALNYEQYF.

The chain has TRBV19 and TRBJ2-7; D perhaps matches TRBD1 (6 bases). Germline V gene data show CDR1 as LNHDA and CDR2 as SQIVND (reference sequence). Trimming cost V 6 bases and J 4 bases, with 16 bases left between them. This CDR3 contains 14 residues. The CDR3 DNA reads as TGTGCCAGTAGCCAAGGGGGTCGCCCTTACGAGCAGTACTTC. This gives the protein CASSQGGRPYEQYF.